This entry concerns a single T cell receptor (beta chain). No antigen is known for it. The sample originates from a study of cytomegalovirus exposure and HLA in healthy donors. Study-wide findings and caveats: An analysis was carried out later, and it reportedly showed fewer N-insertions in an Asian-associated ancestry cluster than the approximately 710-donor mean. Per published accounts, TCR beta sequences correctly predicted the HLA-A and HLA-B alleles of most subjects. Per published reports, the classifier diagnosed cytomegalovirus status with high specificity and sensitivity.

Researchers ran the PCR with 60 Vbeta and 13 Jbeta primers. Clones were read by immunoSEQ multiplex PCR, and TCRdb kept only the in-frame ones, dropping some. This table has about 85,000 clones, roughly 80% appearing once. The source material was PBMCs. This TCR was sampled from a boy aged 5-17 years in good health and CMV-seronegative.

In nucleotides, the CDR3 is TGCGCCAGCAGCCACCAACCGGGACAGGGGGCGAATGGCTACACCTTC. Encoded protein: CASSHQPGQGANGYTF. This chain joins TRBV4-3 and TRBJ1-2, with 12 bases aligning to TRBD1. The germline CDR1 and CDR2 sequences are LGHNA and YSLEER. The CDR3 spans 16 residues. Unmatched junction bases numbered 8, after V lost 3 bases and J lost 6 bases.